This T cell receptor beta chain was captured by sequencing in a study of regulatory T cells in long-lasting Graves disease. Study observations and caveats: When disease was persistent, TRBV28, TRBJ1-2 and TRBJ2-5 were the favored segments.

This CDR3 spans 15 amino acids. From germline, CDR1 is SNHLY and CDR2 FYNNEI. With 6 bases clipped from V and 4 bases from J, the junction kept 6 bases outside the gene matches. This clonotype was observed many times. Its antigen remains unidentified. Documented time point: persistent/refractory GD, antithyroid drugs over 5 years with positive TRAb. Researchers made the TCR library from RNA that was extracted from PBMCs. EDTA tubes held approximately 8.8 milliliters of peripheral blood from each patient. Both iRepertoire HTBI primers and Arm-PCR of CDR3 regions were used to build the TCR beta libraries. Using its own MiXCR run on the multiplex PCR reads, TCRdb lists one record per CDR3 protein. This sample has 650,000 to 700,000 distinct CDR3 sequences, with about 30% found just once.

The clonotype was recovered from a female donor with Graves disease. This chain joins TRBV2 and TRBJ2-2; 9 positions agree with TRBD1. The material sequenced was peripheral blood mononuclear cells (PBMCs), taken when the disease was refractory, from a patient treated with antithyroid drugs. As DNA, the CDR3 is TGTGCCAGCAGCGACGACAGGGGGAGCACCGGGGAGCTGTTTTTT. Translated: CASSDDRGSTGELFF.